A single sample is the source of the 25 T cell receptor beta chains below, sequenced in a study of cytomegalovirus exposure and HLA in healthy donors. The PCR employed 60 Vbeta primers together with 13 Jbeta primers. The assay was immunoSEQ multiplex PCR, and TCRdb's table has in-frame clones only and misses some. Counted here are roughly 180,000 clones, roughly 74% occurring once; the ten biggest clones make up 2.9%. Sequenced sample: PBMCs. Receptors originate from a female donor in good health and CMV-seronegative.

CDR3: CASSPSSGRDEQFF. In DNA, the CDR3 is TGTGCCAGTAGTCCCTCTAGCGGGAGGGATGAGCAGTTCTTC. The genes are TRBV19 and TRBJ2-1; 12 bases align to TRBD2. From germline, CDR1 is LNHDA and CDR2 SQIVND (reference sequence). This CDR3 is 14 amino acids long. With 5 bases clipped from V and 8 bases from J, the junction kept 4 bases outside the gene matches.

This clone was detected only once. This sequence joins TRBV25-1 and TRBJ1-2; the D gene is possibly TRBD1 (5 bases). Germline V gives CDR1 MGHDK, CDR2 SYGVNS. V lost 3 bases and J 4 bases, leaving 18 bases between the germline ends. The CDR3 is 16 amino acids. The CDR3 DNA reads as TGTGCCAGCAGTGACCCCCTGGGACTACTAACCTATGGCTACACCTTC. It codes for CASSDPLGLLTYGYTF.

In its sample, this clone was seen a few times. This sequence joins TRBV6-1 and TRBJ1-2; 7 bases fit TRBD1. The CDR3 has 15 amino acids. Germline V gene sequence: CDR1 MNHNS, CDR2 SASEGT. V trimming: 5 bases; J trimming: 4 bases; junction bases outside the gene matches: 10. The CDR3 DNA reads TGTGCCAGCAGTCCCAGACGGACAGGTTTCTATGGCTACACCTTC. Translating it yields CASSPRRTGFYGYTF.

V gene TRBV2 combines with J gene TRBJ1-6; 7 positions match TRBD1. Per germline, CDR1 SNHLY and CDR2 FYNNEI. V was pared by 6 bases and J by 13 bases, with 18 bases of the junction left unmatched. This CDR3 contains 16 residues. CDR3 sequence (DNA): TGTGCCAGCAGAGCCGAACAGGGGCTTGGGGATCGGCCCCTCCACTTT. This codes for CASRAEQGLGDRPLHF.

This clone has more than one count but fewer than ten. V is TRBV7-9 and J is TRBJ1-1; D not resolved. The germline V and J ends were trimmed by 1 base and 5 bases, with 8 bases remaining between them. Per germline, CDR1 SEHNR and CDR2 FQNEAQ (reference sequence). This CDR3 spans 13 amino acids. CDR3 sequence: CASSLERVTEAFF. DNA of the CDR3: TGTGCCAGCAGCTTAGAACGGGTTACTGAAGCTTTCTTT.

The genes are TRBV5-4 and TRBJ2-2; 11 nucleotides line up with TRBD1. CDR1 is SGHNT, CDR2 YYREEE, per germline (reference sequence). This CDR3 comprises 17 residues. V lost 3 bases and J lost 2; bases outside the gene matches: 6. The CDR3 sequence: CASSSGQGAINTGELFF. DNA for the CDR3: TGTGCCAGCAGCTCAGGACAGGGGGCAATCAACACCGGGGAGCTGTTTTTT.

This chain connects TRBV10-3 to TRBJ2-6, with 9 bases fitting TRBD2. Germline V gives CDR1 ENHRY, CDR2 SYGVKD. V trimming: 10 bases; J trimming: 3 bases; junction bases outside the gene matches: 10. The CDR3 spans 16 residues. CDR3 sequence: CASSLAGLRGANVLTF. The CDR3 region has the DNA TGTGCCAGTTCGCTAGCGGGATTACGTGGGGCCAACGTCCTGACTTTC.

The CDR3 DNA follows: TGTGCCTGGACAGCGGGCAATGAGCAGTTCTTC. Translation gives CAWTAGNEQFF. The chain has TRBV30 and TRBJ2-1, with D possibly matching TRBD2 (6 bases). V lost 4 bases and J lost 6, with 7 bases in between. The germline gives CDR1 GTSNPN, CDR2 SVGIG (reference sequence). CDR3 length: 11 amino acids.

J is TRBJ2-1 and V is TRBV27, with 8 positions matching TRBD2. V shed 5 bases and J 1 base; nucleotides not matched to a gene: 16. CDR3 size: 19 residues. Per the germline V gene, CDR1 is MNHEY and CDR2 is SMNVEV (reference sequence). The chain's CDR3 is CASSTLIGTSGASYNEQFF. The DNA of the CDR3 is TGTGCCAGCAGTACCCTAATTGGCACTAGCGGAGCTTCCTACAATGAGCAGTTCTTC.

The rearrangement uses TRBV9 and TRBJ2-1; 11 bases fit TRBD2. Germline assignment: CDR1 SGDLS and CDR2 YYNGEE. This CDR3 is built from 15 residues. V shed 3 bases, J shed 10 bases, and the junction held 9 bases outside the gene matches. The CDR3 protein is CASSGGLAGATEQFF. The CDR3 DNA reads TGTGCCAGCAGCGGAGGACTAGCGGGTGCCACCGAGCAGTTCTTC.

Only a few counts were recorded for this clone. The rearrangement links TRBV28 to TRBJ2-3, with D perhaps TRBD2 (5 bases). The CDR3 length is 19 residues. V lost 6 bases, J lost 6 bases, and 31 bases lay in between. Germline V gene data show CDR1 as MDHEN and CDR2 as SYDVKM. The CDR3 here is CASSPTTGWVGVTGDTQYF. CDR3 in DNA: TGTGCCAGCAGCCCCACCACCGGATGGGTCGGTGTTACGGGGGATACGCAGTATTTT.

On this clone itself: The same CDR3 arises from other DNA sequences in this sample as well. The rearrangement uses TRBV19 and TRBJ1-2; tentatively, D is TRBD1 (5 bases). The CDR3 covers 14 residues. Germline V CDR1 and CDR2: LNHDA, SQIVND (reference sequence). Trimming stripped 3 bases from V and 0 bases from J, with 8 bases between. The CDR3 coding sequence is TGTGCCAGTAGTATCACAGGAACTAACTATGGCTACACCTTC. Protein: CASSITGTNYGYTF.

This clone was recorded a few times. The chain is built from TRBV28 and TRBJ2-7, with 10 bases matching TRBD2. The CDR3 is 16 residues long. The V segment lost 4 bases and the J segment 2 bases; nucleotides outside the gene matches: 8. Germline V gene sequence: CDR1 MDHEN, CDR2 SYDVKM. Here the CDR3 reads CASSSPIAGGPYEQYF. The CDR3 bases are TGTGCCAGCAGTTCCCCAATAGCGGGAGGTCCCTACGAGCAGTACTTC.

This rearrangement joins TRBV15 to TRBJ1-5; 7 nucleotides align to TRBD1. The J segment lost 7 bases and the V segment lost 1 base, leaving 10 bases of the junction unmatched. This CDR3 contains 16 residues. Germline V gene sequence: CDR1 LNHNV, CDR2 YYDKDF (reference sequence). The CDR3 DNA is TGTGCCACCAGCAGAGGTTCTAGGGGGCTAGAGCAGCCCCAGCATTTT. This codes for CATSRGSRGLEQPQHF.

This clone was seen just once. The chain uses TRBV11-2 and TRBJ2-1; D is perhaps TRBD1 (5 bases). V was cut by 5 bases and J by 0 bases, with 17 bases left in between. The length of the CDR3 is 17 residues. Germline assignment: CDR1 SGHAT and CDR2 FQNNGV. Here the CDR3 DNA reads TGTGCCAGCAGCGGAAGGGGCGGATTTAGCTCCTACAATGAGCAGTTCTTC. Translating it yields CASSGRGGFSSYNEQFF. The full variable domain, completed using reference TRBV11-2 and TRBJ2-1, is EAGVAQSPRYKIIEKRQSVAFWCNPISGHATLYWYQQILGQGPKLLIQFQNNGVVDDSQLPKDRFSAERLKGVDSTLKIQPAKLEDSAVYLCASSGRGGFSSYNEQFFGPGTRLTVL.

This clone was recorded a few times. The genes are TRBV5-8 and TRBJ2-2; 8 bases match TRBD1. V gave up 4 bases and J gave up 0 bases; unmatched junction bases: 2. Germline CDR1 reads SGHTS; CDR2 reads YDEGEE. CDR3 length equals 15 residues. The CDR3: CASSQQGANTGELFF. The CDR3 nucleotides are TGTGCCAGCAGCCAACAGGGGGCGAACACCGGGGAGCTGTTTTTT.

This chain connects TRBV5-1 to TRBJ2-7; TRBD2 aligns across 8 bases. V shed 0 bases, J shed 0 bases, and the junction held 2 bases outside the gene matches. Germline V gene lookup returns CDR1 SGHRS and CDR2 YFSETQ. The CDR3 contains 15 residues. Written as DNA, the CDR3 is TGCGCCAGCAGCTTGGGCGCGGGGGGCTCCTACGAGCAGTACTTC. Protein product: CASSLGAGGSYEQYF.

The chain combines TRBV28 with TRBJ1-1; D is unclear. V dropped 7 bases and J dropped 4 bases, with 10 bases sitting between them. Germline V lookup: CDR1 MDHEN, CDR2 SYDVKM. The CDR3 extends over 12 amino acids. The CDR3 region has the DNA TGTGCCAGCAACAGTGGGCTCACTGAAGCTTTCTTT. It translates to CASNSGLTEAFF.

This chain joins TRBV19 and TRBJ1-1; no reliable D call. The V gene lost 3 bases and the J gene lost 4 bases, with 9 bases spanning the gap. The CDR3 runs 13 residues. The germline CDR1 and CDR2 sequences are LNHDA and SQIVND (reference sequence). The CDR3 DNA reads as TGTGCCAGTAGTATCCCCGGGGTCACTGAAGCTTTCTTT. Its translation is CASSIPGVTEAFF. Full variable domain (rest looked up from reference TRBV19 and TRBJ1-1): DGGITQSPKYLFRKEGQNVTLSCEQNLNHDAMYWYRQDPGQGLRLIYYSQIVNDFQKGDIAEGYSVSREKKESFPLTVTSAQKNPTAFYLCASSIPGVTEAFFGQGTRLTVV.

V and J are TRBV11-2 and TRBJ2-5; tentatively, D is TRBD2 (5 bases). Trimming cost V 4 bases and J 5 bases, with 14 bases left between them. Germline V gene data show CDR1 as SGHAT and CDR2 as FQNNGV. This CDR3 is built from 14 residues. DNA for the CDR3: TGTGCCAGCAGCTATATAGGAGGCGGGGAGACCCAGTACTTC. Translated: CASSYIGGGETQYF.

Comment on this clone: The junction and the germline gene differ at one end; a read error may be behind it. The chain carries TRBV7-7 and TRBJ2-5; a possible D gene is TRBD2 (6 bases). Germline CDR1 SSHAT, CDR2 FNYEAQ (reference sequence). The CDR3 consists of 13 residues. The CDR3 spells CASSLVGGETQYF. The CDR3 bases are TGTGCTAGCAGCTTAGTGGGGGGAGAGACCCAGTACTTC.

The chain has TRBV5-1 and TRBJ2-5; TRBD2 matches at 10 bases. The CDR3 is 16 amino acids. Germline-derived CDR1 and CDR2 are SGHRS and YFSETQ. V shed 2 bases, J shed 3 bases, and the junction held 7 bases outside the gene matches. The CDR3 reads CASSFLRLAGKETQYF. The CDR3 DNA follows: TGCGCCAGCAGCTTTCTTAGACTAGCGGGCAAAGAGACCCAGTACTTC. The entire variable domain, with the rest obtained from reference TRBV5-1 and TRBJ2-5, is as follows: KAGVTQTPRYLIKTRGQQVTLSCSPISGHRSVSWYQQTPGQGLQFLFEYFSETQRNKGNFPGRFSGRQFSNSRSEMNVSTLELGDSALYLCASSFLRLAGKETQYFGPGTRLLVL.

A remark on this clone: The same CDR3 is also encoded by other DNA sequences in this sample. The V and J genes are TRBV7-8 and TRBJ2-7; a possible D gene is TRBD2 (5 bases). Trimming stripped 3 bases from V and 6 bases from J, with 12 bases between. The CDR3 totals 13 residues. The V gene's germline CDR1 is SGHVS and CDR2 FQNEAQ. The CDR3 reads CASSLAGAGEQYF. In DNA, the CDR3 is TGTGCCAGCAGCTTGGCGGGTGCTGGCGAGCAGTACTTC.

The chain couples TRBV28 to TRBJ2-7; D gene ambiguous. The CDR3 totals 15 residues. Trimming took 2 bases from V and 2 from J, leaving 13 bases between them. Germline V gene lookup returns CDR1 MDHEN and CDR2 SYDVKM. CDR3 loop: CASSLSWQAPYEQYF. The CDR3 DNA follows: TGTGCCAGCAGTTTAAGTTGGCAGGCCCCCTACGAGCAGTACTTC. The full variable domain, its missing parts supplied by reference TRBV28 and TRBJ2-7, is DVKVTQSSRYLVKRTGEKVFLECVQDMDHENMFWYRQDPGLGLRLIYFSYDVKMKEKGDIPEGYSVSREKKERFSLILESASTNQTSMYLCASSLSWQAPYEQYFGPGTRLTVT.

The gene calls are TRBV29-1 and TRBJ2-3; TRBD1 might be the D (5 bases). V lost 0 bases, J lost 1 base, and 8 bases lay in between. The CDR3 consists of 14 residues. The germline CDR1 and CDR2 sequences are SQVTM and ANQGSEA. The CDR3 DNA reads TGCAGCGTTGAAGAGGGGCACCGCACAGATACGCAGTATTTT. Protein sequence: CSVEEGHRTDTQYF.